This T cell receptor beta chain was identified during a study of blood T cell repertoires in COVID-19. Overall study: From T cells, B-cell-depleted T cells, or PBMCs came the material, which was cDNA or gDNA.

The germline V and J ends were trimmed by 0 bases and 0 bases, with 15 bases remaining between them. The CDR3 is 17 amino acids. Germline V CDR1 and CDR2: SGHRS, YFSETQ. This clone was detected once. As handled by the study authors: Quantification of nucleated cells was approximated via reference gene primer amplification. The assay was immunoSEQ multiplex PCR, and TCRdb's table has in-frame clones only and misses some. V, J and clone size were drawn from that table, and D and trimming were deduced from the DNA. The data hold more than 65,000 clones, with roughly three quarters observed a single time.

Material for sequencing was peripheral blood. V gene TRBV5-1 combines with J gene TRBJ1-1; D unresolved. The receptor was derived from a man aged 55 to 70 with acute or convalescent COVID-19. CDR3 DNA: TGCGCCAGCAGCTTGGTGGTGAGGGATCGGATGAACACTGAAGCTTTCTTT. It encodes CASSLVVRDRMNTEAFF.